The 4 T cell receptor beta chains listed next were all sequenced from one sample in a study of cytomegalovirus exposure and HLA in healthy donors (dated by TCRdb to the late 2010s). The library was obtained by the immunoSEQ multiplex PCR assay. The multiplex PCR relied on a mix of 60 forward primers for TCR Vbeta segments and 13 reverse primers for TCR Jbeta segments. In its TCRdb copy, this immuneACCESS table keeps in-frame sequences only and misses some clones. Where compared with another copy, unresolved V genes explain less than half of these, and the others have no known cause. The sample profile shows around 68,000 clones; 85% of them were found once. The ten most abundant clones make up about 11% of the sample. The material sequenced was PBMCs. These receptors originate from a female donor in good health and CMV-seronegative.

The chain joins TRBV10-3 to TRBJ2-7; 7 bases match TRBD2. CDR1 is ENHRY and CDR2 is SYGVKD in the germline V gene. The CDR3 length is 12 residues. The ends lost 0 bases at V and 10 bases at J; junction bases unmatched: 3. For the CDR3, the DNA is TGTGCCATCAGTGAGTCCGAGACTAGCCAGTACTTC. Its protein is CAISESETSQYF.

Of note for this clone: Its ends do not fully match the called genes, so a read error is possible. The rearrangement links TRBV7-7 to TRBJ2-3; D not certain. Germline V gene lookup returns CDR1 SSHAT and CDR2 FNYEAQ (reference sequence). This CDR3 spans 14 amino acids. The CDR3 sequence: CASSLYGRTDTQYF. Here the CDR3 DNA reads TGTGCTAGCAGCTTATACGGTCGCACAGATACGCAGTATTTT. Based on the CDR3 plus reference TRBV7-7 and TRBJ2-3, the full variable domain is GAGVSQSPRYKVTKRGQDVTLRCDPISSHATLYWYQQALGQGPEFLTYFNYEAQPDKSGLPSDRFSAERPEGSISTLTIQRTEQRDSAMYRCASSLYGRTDTQYFGPGTRLTVL.

The J gene is TRBJ2-3, the V gene TRBV6-5, with D possibly TRBD2 on 5 matching bases. Trimming shortened V by 5 bases and J by 8 bases, and 14 bases separated the two germline ends. Germline V gene sequence: CDR1 MNHEY, CDR2 SVGAGI. CDR3 length: 13 amino acids. The CDR3 spells CASSEVQGSTQYF. CDR3 DNA: TGTGCCAGCAGTGAAGTACAAGGGAGTACGCAGTATTTT.

The chain uses TRBV28 and TRBJ1-2; 9 nucleotides match TRBD1. The CDR3 has 15 residues. J gave up 1 base and V 7 bases, and 7 bases lay outside the gene matches. CDR1 MDHEN and CDR2 SYDVKM come from the germline V gene. The CDR3 coding sequence is TGTGCCAGCATTCCCACAGGGGGCAATAACTATGGCTACACCTTC. Amino acid sequence: CASIPTGGNNYGYTF.